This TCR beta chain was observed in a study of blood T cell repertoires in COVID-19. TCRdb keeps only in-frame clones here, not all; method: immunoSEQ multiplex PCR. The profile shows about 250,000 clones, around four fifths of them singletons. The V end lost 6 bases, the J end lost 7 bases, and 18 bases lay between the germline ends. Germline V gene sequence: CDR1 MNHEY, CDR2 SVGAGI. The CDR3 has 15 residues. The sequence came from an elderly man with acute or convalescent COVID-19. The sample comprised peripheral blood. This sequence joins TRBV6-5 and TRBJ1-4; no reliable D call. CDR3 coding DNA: TGTGCCAGCAGCTTTTCCGGTGGGAGTGGTGAAAAACTGTTTTTT. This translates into CASSFSGGSGEKLFF.